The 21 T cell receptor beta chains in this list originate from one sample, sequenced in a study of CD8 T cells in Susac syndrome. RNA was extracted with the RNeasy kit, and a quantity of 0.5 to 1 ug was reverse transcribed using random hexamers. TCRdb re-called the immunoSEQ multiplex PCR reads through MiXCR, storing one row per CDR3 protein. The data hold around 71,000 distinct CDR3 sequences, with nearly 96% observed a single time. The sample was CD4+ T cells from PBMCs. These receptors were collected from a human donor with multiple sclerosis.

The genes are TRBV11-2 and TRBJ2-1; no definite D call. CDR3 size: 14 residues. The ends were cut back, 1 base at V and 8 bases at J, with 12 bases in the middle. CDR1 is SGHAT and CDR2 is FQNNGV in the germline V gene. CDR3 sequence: CASSLATLRDEQFF. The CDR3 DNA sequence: TGTGCCAGCAGCTTAGCAACCCTACGGGATGAGCAGTTCTTC.

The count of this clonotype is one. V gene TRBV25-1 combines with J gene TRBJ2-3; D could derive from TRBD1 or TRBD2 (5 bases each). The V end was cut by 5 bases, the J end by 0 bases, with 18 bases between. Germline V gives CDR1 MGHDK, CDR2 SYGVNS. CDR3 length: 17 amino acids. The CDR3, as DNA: TGTGCCAGCAGTCCGACCGACGGGACCCCTAGCACAGATACGCAGTATTTT. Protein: CASSPTDGTPSTDTQYF.

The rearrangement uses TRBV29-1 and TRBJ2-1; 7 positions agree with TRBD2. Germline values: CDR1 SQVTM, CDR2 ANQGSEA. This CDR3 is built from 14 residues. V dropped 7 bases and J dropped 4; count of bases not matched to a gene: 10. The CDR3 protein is CSGVWRGIYNEQFF. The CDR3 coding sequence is TGCAGCGGTGTGTGGCGGGGGATATACAATGAGCAGTTCTTC.

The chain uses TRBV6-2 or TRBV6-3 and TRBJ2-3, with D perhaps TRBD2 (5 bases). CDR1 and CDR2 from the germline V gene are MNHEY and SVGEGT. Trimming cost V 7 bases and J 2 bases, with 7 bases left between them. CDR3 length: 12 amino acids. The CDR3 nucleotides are TGTGCCAGCAACGGGGACACAGATACGCAGTATTTT. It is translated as CASNGDTDTQYF.

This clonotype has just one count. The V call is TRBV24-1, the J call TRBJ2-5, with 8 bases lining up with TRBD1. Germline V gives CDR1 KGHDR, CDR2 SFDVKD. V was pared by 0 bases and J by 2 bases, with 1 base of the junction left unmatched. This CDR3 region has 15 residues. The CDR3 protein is CATSDLGTGQETQYF. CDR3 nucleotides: TGTGCCACCAGTGATTTGGGGACAGGACAAGAGACCCAGTACTTC.

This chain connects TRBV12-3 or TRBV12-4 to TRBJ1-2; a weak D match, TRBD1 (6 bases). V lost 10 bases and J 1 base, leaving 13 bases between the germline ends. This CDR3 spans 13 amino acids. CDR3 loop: CAIRDNLNYGYTF. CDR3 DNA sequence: TGTGCCATCCGGGACAACCTTAACTATGGCTACACCTTC.

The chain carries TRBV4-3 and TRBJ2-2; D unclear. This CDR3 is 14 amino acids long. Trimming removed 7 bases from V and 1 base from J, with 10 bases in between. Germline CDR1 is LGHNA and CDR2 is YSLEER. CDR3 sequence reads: CASTTKMNTGELFF. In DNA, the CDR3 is TGCGCCAGCACCACCAAAATGAACACCGGGGAGCTGTTTTTT.

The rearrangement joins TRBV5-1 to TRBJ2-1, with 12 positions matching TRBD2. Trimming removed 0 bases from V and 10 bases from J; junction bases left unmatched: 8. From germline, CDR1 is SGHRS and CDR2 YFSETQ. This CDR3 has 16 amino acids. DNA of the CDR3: TGCGCCAGCAGCTTGGTGGCTAGCGGGGGGGCGCGGGAGCAGTTCTTC. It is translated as CASSLVASGGAREQFF.

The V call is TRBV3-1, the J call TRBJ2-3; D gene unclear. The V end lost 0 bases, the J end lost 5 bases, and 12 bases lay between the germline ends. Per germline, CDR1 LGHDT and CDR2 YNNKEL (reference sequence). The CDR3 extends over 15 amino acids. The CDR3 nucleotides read TGTGCCAGCAGCCAAGATGGTGGCTTACGAGATACGCAGTATTTT. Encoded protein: CASSQDGGLRDTQYF.

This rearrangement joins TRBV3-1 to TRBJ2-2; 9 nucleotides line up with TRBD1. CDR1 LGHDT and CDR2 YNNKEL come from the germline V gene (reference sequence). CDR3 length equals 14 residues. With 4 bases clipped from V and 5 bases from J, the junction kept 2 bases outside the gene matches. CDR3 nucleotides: TGTGCCAGCAGCCTACAGGGGGCTACCGGGGAGCTGTTTTTT. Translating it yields CASSLQGATGELFF.

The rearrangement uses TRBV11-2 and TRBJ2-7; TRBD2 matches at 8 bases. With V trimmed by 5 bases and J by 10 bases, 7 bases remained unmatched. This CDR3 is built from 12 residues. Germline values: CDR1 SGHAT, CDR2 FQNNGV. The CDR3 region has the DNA TGTGCCAGCAGCCACGGAGCGGGGGTTCAGTACTTC. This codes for CASSHGAGVQYF. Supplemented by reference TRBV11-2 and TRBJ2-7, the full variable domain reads EAGVAQSPRYKIIEKRQSVAFWCNPISGHATLYWYQQILGQGPKLLIQFQNNGVVDDSQLPKDRFSAERLKGVDSTLKIQPAKLEDSAVYLCASSHGAGVQYFGPGTRLTVT.

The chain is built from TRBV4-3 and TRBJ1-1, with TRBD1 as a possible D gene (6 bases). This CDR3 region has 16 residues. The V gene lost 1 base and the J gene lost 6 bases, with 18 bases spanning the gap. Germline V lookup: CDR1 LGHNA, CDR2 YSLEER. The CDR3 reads CASSQGSYRVGPEAFF. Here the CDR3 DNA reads TGCGCCAGCAGCCAAGGTTCCTACAGGGTGGGTCCTGAAGCTTTCTTT.

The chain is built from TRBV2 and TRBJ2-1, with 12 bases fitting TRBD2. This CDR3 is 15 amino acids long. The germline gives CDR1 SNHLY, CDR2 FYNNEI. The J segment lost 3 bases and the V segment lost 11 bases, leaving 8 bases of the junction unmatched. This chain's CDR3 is CAGKGLAGYYNEQFF. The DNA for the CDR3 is TGTGCCGGAAAGGGACTAGCGGGTTACTACAATGAGCAGTTCTTC. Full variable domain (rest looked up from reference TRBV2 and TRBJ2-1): EPEVTQTPSHQVTQMGQEVILRCVPISNHLYFYWYRQILGQKVEFLVSFYNNEISEKSEIFDDQFSVERPDGSNFTLKIRSTKLEDSAMYFCAGKGLAGYYNEQFFGPGTRLTVL.

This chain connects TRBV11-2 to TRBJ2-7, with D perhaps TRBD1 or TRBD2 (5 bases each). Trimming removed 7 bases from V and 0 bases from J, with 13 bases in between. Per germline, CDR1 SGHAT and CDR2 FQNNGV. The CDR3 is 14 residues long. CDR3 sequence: CASTRDGHSYEQYF. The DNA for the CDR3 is TGTGCCAGCACCCGGGACGGCCACTCCTACGAGCAGTACTTC.

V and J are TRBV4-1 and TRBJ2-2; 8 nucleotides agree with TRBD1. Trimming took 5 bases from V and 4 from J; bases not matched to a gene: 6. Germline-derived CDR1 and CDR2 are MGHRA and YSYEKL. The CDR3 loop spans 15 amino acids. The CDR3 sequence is CASSGETGVTGELFF. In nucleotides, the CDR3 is TGCGCCAGCAGCGGTGAGACAGGGGTCACCGGGGAGCTGTTTTTT.

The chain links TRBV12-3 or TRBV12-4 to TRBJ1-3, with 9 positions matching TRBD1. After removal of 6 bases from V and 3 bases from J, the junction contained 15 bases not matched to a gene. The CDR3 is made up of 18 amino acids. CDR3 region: CASSPDRGNGSGGNTIYF. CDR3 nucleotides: TGTGCCAGCAGCCCCGACAGGGGGAATGGCTCTGGTGGAAACACCATATATTTT.

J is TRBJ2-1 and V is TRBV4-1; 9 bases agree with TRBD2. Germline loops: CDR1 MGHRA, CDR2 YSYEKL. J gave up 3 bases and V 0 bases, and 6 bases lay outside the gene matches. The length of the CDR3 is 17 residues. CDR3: CASSQEGGGGGYNEQFF. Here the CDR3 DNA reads TGCGCCAGCAGCCAAGAGGGCGGCGGGGGGGGCTACAATGAGCAGTTCTTC.

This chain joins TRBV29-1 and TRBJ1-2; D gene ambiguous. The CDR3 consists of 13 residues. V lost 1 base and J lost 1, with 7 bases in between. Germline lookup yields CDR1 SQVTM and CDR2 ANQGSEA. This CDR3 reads CSVEVQINYGYTF. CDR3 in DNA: TGCAGCGTTGAAGTCCAGATTAACTATGGCTACACCTTC.

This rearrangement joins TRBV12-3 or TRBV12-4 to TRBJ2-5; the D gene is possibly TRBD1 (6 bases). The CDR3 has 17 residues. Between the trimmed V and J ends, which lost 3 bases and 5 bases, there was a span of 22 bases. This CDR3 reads CASSFPLDRPRGETQYF. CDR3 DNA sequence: TGTGCCAGCAGTTTCCCCCTGGACAGACCGAGGGGGGAGACCCAGTACTTC.

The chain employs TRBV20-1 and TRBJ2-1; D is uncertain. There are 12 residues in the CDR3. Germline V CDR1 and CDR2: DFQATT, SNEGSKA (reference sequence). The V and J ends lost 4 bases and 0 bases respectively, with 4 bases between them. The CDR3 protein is CSAIISYNEQFF. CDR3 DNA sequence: TGCAGTGCTATCATCTCCTACAATGAGCAGTTCTTC.

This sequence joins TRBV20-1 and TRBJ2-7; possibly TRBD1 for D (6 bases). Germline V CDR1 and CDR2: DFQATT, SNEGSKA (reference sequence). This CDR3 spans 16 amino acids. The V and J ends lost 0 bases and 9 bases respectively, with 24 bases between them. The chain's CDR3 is CSARDLTGQGRSWQYF. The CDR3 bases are TGCAGTGCTAGAGATTTGACGGGCCAGGGGAGATCGTGGCAGTACTTC.